The 28 T cell receptor beta chains given below trace back to one sample, sequenced in a study of T-cell memory formation after mild COVID-19. TCRdb redid the calling of the 5' RACE reads with MiXCR, one entry per CDR3 protein. The repertoire has about 350,000 distinct CDR3 sequences, around 27% of them found once; the top ten carry roughly 14%. Material for sequencing was PBMCs or a T cell subset sorted from them (not recorded which). The source of these receptors is an adult woman who had mild COVID-19 (a few samples of this study predate the infection). Cell type and time point are not known.

This clonotype showed up just a few times. V and J are TRBV19 and TRBJ2-3; D gene unclear. The germline gives CDR1 LNHDA, CDR2 SQIVND (reference sequence). Trimming cost V 3 bases and J 1 base, with 5 bases left between them. The CDR3 has 13 amino acids. As DNA, the CDR3 is TGTGCCAGTAGTATGAAGGGCACAGATACGCAGTATTTT. This sequence encodes CASSMKGTDTQYF.

The chain links TRBV2 to TRBJ2-1, with TRBD1 matching over 8 bases. Trimming took 3 bases from V and 7 from J; bases not matched to a gene: 5. CDR1 and CDR2 from the germline V gene are SNHLY and FYNNEI. The CDR3 is 14 residues long. CDR3 sequence: CASSEDRVRNEQFF. The CDR3 region has the DNA TGTGCCAGCAGTGAGGACAGGGTGAGGAATGAGCAGTTCTTC.

The genes are TRBV4-1 and TRBJ1-1; a weak D match, TRBD1 (6 bases). CDR3 length: 17 residues. Trimming took off 0 bases at V and 5 bases at J, with 19 bases between the two ends. The germline V gene has CDR1 MGHRA and CDR2 YSYEKL. CDR3 protein: CASSQDPRGGVATEAFF. The CDR3 nucleotides are TGCGCCAGCAGCCAAGACCCTCGGGGGGGCGTCGCAACTGAAGCTTTCTTT.

The table lists this clonotype with a few counts. This chain uses TRBV19 with TRBJ1-4; D remains unclear. V shed 6 bases and J shed 8 bases, with 13 bases lying between them. From germline, CDR1 is LNHDA and CDR2 SQIVND (reference sequence). This CDR3 is 13 amino acids long. The chain's CDR3 is CASRHPPGEKLFF. For the CDR3, the DNA is TGTGCCAGTAGACACCCCCCGGGCGAAAAACTGTTTTTT.

The chain uses TRBV5-1 and TRBJ1-1; no reliable D call. The CDR3 spans 16 residues. Germline CDR1 and CDR2: SGHRS and YFSETQ. With 0 bases removed from V and 0 bases from J, the gap between germline ends came to 12 bases. This CDR3 reads CASSLVGTDMNTEAFF. The CDR3 DNA follows: TGCGCCAGCAGCTTGGTCGGAACTGATATGAACACTGAAGCTTTCTTT. Combining the CDR3 with reference TRBV5-1 and TRBJ1-1 gives the whole variable domain KAGVTQTPRYLIKTRGQQVTLSCSPISGHRSVSWYQQTPGQGLQFLFEYFSETQRNKGNFPGRFSGRQFSNSRSEMNVSTLELGDSALYLCASSLVGTDMNTEAFFGQGTRLTVV.

This clonotype has a handful of counts. This sequence joins TRBV19 and TRBJ2-7; 11 positions match TRBD2. This CDR3 has 16 amino acids. Germline CDR1 reads LNHDA; CDR2 reads SQIVND (reference sequence). J was trimmed by 0 bases and V by 5 bases; bases with no gene match: 6. The CDR3 reads CASSVGTSGNSYEQYF. The DNA for the CDR3 is TGTGCCAGTAGTGTAGGGACTAGCGGAAACTCCTACGAGCAGTACTTC.

The table lists this clonotype with a few counts. The rearrangement uses TRBV6-6 and TRBJ2-7; 9 bases line up with TRBD2. The CDR3 is 16 amino acids. Losses at the gene ends were 5 bases for V and 3 bases for J; bases not matched to a gene: 11. Germline V gene sequence: CDR1 MNHNY, CDR2 SVGAGI (reference sequence). CDR3 protein: CASSTPGSGSLYEQYF. In DNA, the CDR3 is TGTGCCAGCAGTACACCGGGTAGCGGGAGTCTCTACGAGCAGTACTTC.

The chain carries TRBV9 and TRBJ2-7; 7 bases agree with TRBD2. CDR1 SGDLS and CDR2 YYNGEE come from the germline V gene. V dropped 0 bases and J dropped 6; count of bases not matched to a gene: 3. This CDR3 comprises 13 residues. The CDR3 bases are TGTGCCAGCAGCGTAGCTACGGGGGGCGAGCAGTACTTC. It specifies CASSVATGGEQYF.

This clonotype was detected a few times. V is TRBV11-3 and J is TRBJ2-1; possible D gene TRBD2, 5 bases. In germline, CDR1 is SGHNT, CDR2 YENEEA. V was shortened by 5 bases and J by 3 bases, with 14 bases between the two germline ends. The CDR3 is made up of 15 amino acids. CDR3: CASSPQLGFYNEQFF. The CDR3, as DNA: TGTGCCAGCAGCCCGCAACTAGGTTTCTACAATGAGCAGTTCTTC. The full variable domain, with the rest looked up from reference TRBV11-3 and TRBJ2-1, is EAGVVQSPRYKIIEKKQPVAFWCNPISGHNTLYWYLQNLGQGPELLIRYENEEAVDDSQLPKDRFSAERLKGVDSTLKIQPAELGDSAVYLCASSPQLGFYNEQFFGPGTRLTVL.

This chain uses TRBV4-3 with TRBJ2-7; 11 bases agree with TRBD2. Losses at the gene ends were 4 bases for V and 2 bases for J; bases not matched to a gene: 4. CDR1 and CDR2 from the germline V gene are LGHNA and YSLEER. The CDR3 totals 15 residues. DNA for the CDR3: TGCGCCAGCAGCCTTCGGACTAGCGGGCCCTACGAGCAGTACTTC. Translation gives CASSLRTSGPYEQYF.

As to this clonotype: The junction departs from the called germline gene at one end, perhaps through a read error. The chain couples TRBV12-3 or TRBV12-4 to TRBJ2-1; 8 nucleotides match TRBD1. This CDR3 has 15 residues. CDR3 coding DNA: TGTGCCAGCAGTTTCGGGACAGGTCTTTACAGTGAGCAGTTCTTC. The encoded protein is CASSFGTGLYSEQFF.

The genes are TRBV15 and TRBJ2-4, with TRBD1 matching 7 bases. V lost 0 bases and J lost 6; bases outside the gene matches: 23. The CDR3 has 21 amino acids. The germline V gene encodes CDR1 LNHNV and CDR2 YYDKDF (reference sequence). DNA for the CDR3: TGTGCCACCAGCAGAGACTCCGTCGACAGGGTGGGGTCAATTAACGTAAACATTCAGTACTTC. This sequence encodes CATSRDSVDRVGSINVNIQYF.

A few counts support this clonotype. The chain is built from TRBV7-9 and TRBJ2-7; D gene unclear. Trimming removed 6 bases from V and 3 bases from J, with 12 bases in between. The CDR3 runs 13 residues. Germline V gene sequence: CDR1 SEHNR, CDR2 FQNEAQ (reference sequence). The CDR3: CASSTTVFYEQYF. For the CDR3, the DNA is TGTGCCAGCAGTACGACTGTGTTCTACGAGCAGTACTTC.

V and J are TRBV14 and TRBJ1-1; D gene ambiguous. Germline-derived CDR1 and CDR2 are SGHDN and FVKESK. The CDR3 runs 13 residues. V was cut by 6 bases and J by 8 bases, with 16 bases left in between. The CDR3 loop reads CASSRVSLREAFF. The CDR3 DNA reads as TGTGCCAGCAGTAGAGTTTCCTTACGGGAAGCTTTCTTT.

The genes are TRBV27 and TRBJ1-1; D gene uncertain. This CDR3 has 16 amino acids. Germline CDR1 reads MNHEY; CDR2 reads SMNVEV (reference sequence). Trimming took off 6 bases at V and 8 bases at J, with 25 bases between the two ends. CDR3 DNA sequence: TGTGCCAGCAGCGGCAGGTTTAGTGTTTATAGGCAGGAAGCTTTCTTT. Translating gives CASSGRFSVYRQEAFF.

This clonotype came up once. CDR3 sequence reads: CACIRLANNEQFF. The CDR3 nucleotides are TGTGCCTGCATAAGACTAGCCAACAATGAGCAGTTCTTC. The J gene is TRBJ2-1, the V gene TRBV7-9, with 7 positions matching TRBD2. The ends lost 11 bases at V and 5 bases at J; junction bases unmatched: 9. This CDR3 comprises 13 residues. CDR1 and CDR2 (germline): SEHNR, FQNEAQ (reference sequence). Based on the CDR3 plus reference TRBV7-9 and TRBJ2-1, the full variable domain is DTGVSQNPRHKITKRGQNVTFRCDPISEHNRLYWYRQTLGQGPEFLTYFQNEAQLEKSRLLSDRFSAERPKGSFSTLEIQRTEQGDSAMYLCACIRLANNEQFFGPGTRLTVL.

This clonotype has only one observation. The chain links TRBV4-1 to TRBJ1-2, with a possible D match to TRBD1 (6 bases). Germline loops: CDR1 MGHRA, CDR2 YSYEKL. The V and J ends lost 3 bases and 5 bases respectively, with 16 bases between them. The CDR3 is 15 residues long. DNA of the CDR3: TGCGCCAGCAGCCAGGACAGCATCAGGAGGTATGGCTACACCTTC. Residues: CASSQDSIRRYGYTF.

This clonotype has ten or more counts. The V call is TRBV4-1, the J call TRBJ2-7, with no clear D. Trimming cost V 0 bases and J 4 bases, with 13 bases left between them. The CDR3 is 15 residues long. From germline, CDR1 is MGHRA and CDR2 YSYEKL. As DNA, the CDR3 is TGCGCCAGCAGCCAAGAGGCCGCACCGGGTTACGAGCAGTACTTC. This gives the protein CASSQEAAPGYEQYF.

This clonotype was found a few times. J is TRBJ2-1 and V is TRBV29-1, with 7 positions matching TRBD2. The CDR3 sequence is 15 residues long. Trimming cost V 6 bases and J 0 bases; bases outside gene matches: 8. CDR1 is SQVTM, CDR2 ANQGSEA, per germline. The DNA for the CDR3 is TGCAGCGTCTCCAGGGACTACACCTCCTACAATGAGCAGTTCTTC. Translating gives CSVSRDYTSYNEQFF.

This clonotype showed up just a few times. The rearrangement joins TRBV4-1 to TRBJ2-1; either TRBD1 or TRBD2 may fit D (5 bases each). This CDR3 contains 17 residues. Germline loops: CDR1 MGHRA, CDR2 YSYEKL. Trimming took 1 base from V and 3 from J, leaving 16 bases between them. CDR3 amino acids: CASSQGDAGINYNEQFF. CDR3 DNA: TGCGCCAGCAGCCAAGGGGACGCAGGGATTAACTACAATGAGCAGTTCTTC.

This chain uses TRBV9 with TRBJ2-5; D is unclear. V was clipped by 3 bases and J by 2 bases, with 8 bases between them. This CDR3 spans 13 amino acids. The germline V gene has CDR1 SGDLS and CDR2 YYNGEE. The CDR3, as DNA: TGTGCCAGCAGCGGGTCGGTACAAGAGACCCAGTACTTC. As protein: CASSGSVQETQYF. Based on the CDR3 plus reference TRBV9 and TRBJ2-5, the full variable domain is DSGVTQTPKHLITATGQRVTLRCSPRSGDLSVYWYQQSLDQGLQFLIQYYNGEERAKGNILERFSAQQFPDLHSELNLSSLELGDSALYFCASSGSVQETQYFGPGTRLLVL.

The gene calls are TRBV6-6 and TRBJ2-7; 8 bases agree with TRBD1. The trim removed 0 bases at V and 2 bases at J, leaving 12 bases unmatched. CDR1 MNHNY and CDR2 SVGAGI come from the germline V gene (reference sequence). This CDR3 spans 18 amino acids. The CDR3 spells CASSYSRTGTGPTYEQYF. Here the CDR3 DNA reads TGTGCCAGCAGTTACTCGAGGACCGGGACAGGACCCACCTACGAGCAGTACTTC.

This clonotype has just a few counts. The chain carries TRBV20-1 and TRBJ1-2; weak D call: TRBD1 (6 bases). The CDR3 consists of 13 residues. The germline V gene encodes CDR1 DFQATT and CDR2 SNEGSKA (reference sequence). The germline V and J ends were trimmed by 6 bases and 8 bases, with 19 bases remaining between them. DNA of the CDR3: TGCAGTGCCGAATTGGGACCTCAGGGGGGCTACACCTTC. Translation: CSAELGPQGGYTF.

This chain uses TRBV5-1 with TRBJ1-1; D gene ambiguous. Trimming took 0 bases from V and 1 from J, leaving 10 bases between them. This CDR3 comprises 15 residues. Germline lookup yields CDR1 SGHRS and CDR2 YFSETQ. CDR3 residues: CASSLGPGQNTEAFF. The CDR3 nucleotides read TGCGCCAGCAGCTTGGGTCCCGGTCAGAACACTGAAGCTTTCTTT.

This clonotype was found a few times. The chain joins TRBV27 to TRBJ2-5; 8 bases are shared with TRBD1. Germline CDR1 reads MNHEY; CDR2 reads SMNVEV (reference sequence). After removal of 5 bases from V and 11 bases from J, the junction contained 13 bases not matched to a gene. The CDR3 consists of 14 residues. CDR3 protein: CASSPHRDRPQQYF. The CDR3 DNA sequence: TGTGCCAGCAGTCCCCACCGGGACAGGCCCCAGCAGTACTTC.

This chain uses TRBV4-1 with TRBJ1-2; D is unclear. The CDR3 spans 16 residues. Looked up from germline, CDR1 is MGHRA and CDR2 is YSYEKL. V dropped 1 base and J dropped 5 bases, with 17 bases sitting between them. This CDR3 reads CASSQGKFGSLYGYTF. For the CDR3, the DNA is TGCGCCAGCAGCCAAGGAAAATTTGGCAGTCTTTATGGCTACACCTTC.

The chain combines TRBV11-2 with TRBJ2-2; perhaps TRBD1 as D (6 bases). The CDR3 has 15 residues. Germline values: CDR1 SGHAT, CDR2 FQNNGV. V was trimmed by 3 bases and J by 7 bases, leaving 15 bases between them. In DNA form, the CDR3 reads TGTGCCAGCAGCTTTGGTCACAGGGTGATCGGGGAGCTGTTTTTT. This translates into CASSFGHRVIGELFF.

J is TRBJ1-5 and V is TRBV5-6; TRBD1 agrees at 10 bases. V dropped 4 bases and J dropped 6; count of bases not matched to a gene: 10. Per the germline V gene, CDR1 is SGHDT and CDR2 is YYEEEE. The CDR3 spans 16 residues. CDR3 sequence: CASSPKGQGVGQPQHF. In DNA form, the CDR3 reads TGTGCCAGCAGCCCGAAAGGACAGGGGGTTGGTCAGCCCCAGCATTTT.